These T cell receptor beta chains were read from a single sample in a study of blood T cell repertoires in COVID-19. Libraries were prepared by immunoSEQ multiplex PCR; TCRdb keeps only in-frame clonotypes and omits some of them. Among 45,000 to 55,000 clones, 90% were seen once, and the ten largest hold 3.1%. The sample consisted of peripheral blood. Source of these receptors: a human donor in a cohort sampled during active COVID-19. Each CDR3 is given without its conserved first and last residue.

v_gene	j_gene	CDR3aa
TRBV28	TRBJ1-6	ASSGAPRQSNSPLH
TRBV19	TRBJ1-1	ASSPNRGQSIEAF
TRBV7-3	TRBJ1-6	ASSLRAGGSSPLH
TRBV9	TRBJ2-1	ASSVEAGGNNEQF
TRBV1	TRBJ2-6	TSSHTGTETSGANVLT
TRBV7-2	TRBJ2-7	ASSSRTGSYEQY
TRBV4-1	TRBJ2-3	ASSQDPLASTDTQY
TRBV18	TRBJ2-3	ASSPIPGQGAGTDTQY
TRBV5-1	TRBJ2-7	ASSLLQARNSYEQY
TRBV3-1/TRBV3-2	TRBJ2-1	ASSQGLADNEQF
TRBV24-1	TRBJ1-2	ATSGPSRTGDYGYT
TRBV4-2	TRBJ1-6	ASSQESGGGNSPLH
TRBV27	TRBJ2-2	ASGGDSTGELF
TRBV7-9	TRBJ1-2	ASSLRQGKGYT
TRBV6-1	TRBJ2-7	ASSDGSSYEQY
TRBV24-1	TRBJ1-5	ATSDTGQGGGPQH
TRBV18	TRBJ2-3	ASSPPGTNTQY
TRBV5-1	TRBJ2-3	ASRRGQGRTDTQY
TRBV5-1	TRBJ1-1	ASSLSPPGVNTEAF
TRBV7-9	TRBJ2-7	ASSSQAQVEY
TRBV7-2	TRBJ2-4	ASSLYGMGGPAFDIQY
TRBV3-1/TRBV3-2	TRBJ2-1	ASSQDLRAAYNEQF
TRBV27	TRBJ2-7	ASSENRGYEQY
TRBV9	TRBJ1-1	ASSAGQGMRNTEAF
TRBV3-1/TRBV3-2	TRBJ2-3	ASSQRGGGYTDTQY
TRBV27	TRBJ2-1	ASSLPRTPRGNEQF
TRBV28	TRBJ2-7	ASTSPRSSYEQY
TRBV5-1	TRBJ1-1	ASSRETVRNTEAF
TRBV27	TRBJ1-2	ASRFGGQGRNGYT
TRBV5-6	TRBJ1-6	ASSRYSRNSPLH
TRBV2	TRBJ2-3	ASSGSRGTNTQY
TRBV28	TRBJ2-7	ASRSPSGIRSYEQY
TRBV4-1	TRBJ2-1	ASSRTTSAPSYNEQF
TRBV5-1	TRBJ1-3	ASSLGGGQGNTIY
TRBV3-1/TRBV3-2	TRBJ1-6	ASSQERDSPLH
TRBV2	TRBJ1-5	ASSDGRVNQPQH
TRBV27	TRBJ2-3	ASSSISGRDDTQY
TRBV5-8	TRBJ2-5	ASSIERGQETQY